The source of this T cell receptor (beta chain) is a study of beta chain features in type 1 diabetes. A note on this clone: Its matching antigen is unknown.

Expressed TCRB transcripts got sequenced, as all isolated RNA was reverse transcribed. TCRdb's table, derived via immunoSEQ multiplex PCR, lists solely in-frame clones and lacks some. The table has around 21,000 clones, about 50% seen once; the top ten hold approximately 0.42%. Deletions cut 7 bases from V and 1 base from J, with 4 bases between. Germline assignment: CDR1 SGHAT and CDR2 FQNNGV. The CDR3 is made up of 11 amino acids. Findings and limits, study-wide: Resolution of whether HLA type affects TCRB rearrangement was not achieved here.

The chain is built from TRBV11-2 and TRBJ2-5, with D hard to call. This TCR came from a young man in good health. What was sequenced was stem cell memory CD4+ T cells from blood. CDR3 amino acids: CASTSQETQYF. CDR3 sequence (DNA): TGTGCCAGCACCTCCCAAGAGACCCAGTACTTC.